Listed below are T cell receptor beta chains from one sample, sequenced in a study of TIL therapy for anti-PD-1-resistant metastatic lung cancer. Only in-frame clones appear in the TCRdb table, and some are missing; sequencing was by immunoSEQ multiplex PCR. The sample consists of 25,000 to 40,000 clones, just under 75% of them appearing once. This specimen consisted of blood, obtained at baseline. The receptors stem from a woman between 25 and 85 years old with non-small cell lung cancer. CDR3s include the opening cysteine and the closing phenylalanine or tryptophan. The D gene is left open where the match is weak. Some rows have no size entry. The others give once, few or many, or a class for an expanded clone.

v_gene	abundance	d_gene	j_gene	CDR3nt	CDR3aa
TRBV6-1	.	TRBD1	TRBJ1-2	TGTGCCAGCAGTCCAGGGGGCGGAGGAAACTATGGCTACACCTTC	CASSPGGGGNYGYTF
TRBV18	.	.	TRBJ2-7	TGTGCCAGCTCAGCTGGACAGACACTCGTGGGGCAGTACTTC	CASSAGQTLVGQYF
TRBV11-3	.	TRBD1	TRBJ2-3	TGTGCCAGCTCCGTCGGGACAGGTGCAGATACGCAGTATTTT	CASSVGTGADTQYF
TRBV19	.	.	TRBJ1-2	TGTGCCAGTAGTCGTCGGGGTTTGAACTATGGCTACACCTTC	CASSRRGLNYGYTF
TRBV12-5	.	TRBD1	TRBJ2-7	TGTGCTAGTGGTTTGGCCTTGGGGACAGGGGCCCTTAGGCCCTACGAGCAGTACTTC	CASGLALGTGALRPYEQYF
TRBV29-1	once	TRBD2	TRBJ2-7	TGCAGCGTTGGGGTTAGACTAGCGGGAAACGAGCAGTACTTC	CSVGVRLAGNEQYF
TRBV7-2	.	.	TRBJ1-3	TGTGCCAGCAGCTTAGGGCCAGCGACTGGAAACACCATATATTTT	CASSLGPATGNTIYF
TRBV19	.	TRBD1	TRBJ2-2	TGTGCCAGCAAAAATCCATACAGGGGGCCTAACACCGGGGAGCTGTTTTTT	CASKNPYRGPNTGELFF
TRBV5-1	.	.	TRBJ1-5	TGCGCCAGCAGTAATGGGGAGGGAAGTCAGCCCCAGCATTTT	CASSNGEGSQPQHF
TRBV2	.	.	TRBJ2-5	TGTGCCAGCAAGAAGGGCAGAAGAGAAGAGACCCAGTACTTC	CASKKGRREETQYF
TRBV27	.	.	TRBJ2-1	TGTGCCAGCAGAAGTGGACAGAGATACAATGAGCAGTTCTTC	CASRSGQRYNEQFF
TRBV30	.	.	TRBJ1-1	TGTGCCTGGAGTGTACTACGGACAAACCCTGAAGCTTTCTTT	CAWSVLRTNPEAFF
TRBV6-5	.	.	TRBJ1-5	TGTGCCAGCAGTAAGGGGGGGATAGGTCAGCCCCAGCATTTT	CASSKGGIGQPQHF
TRBV2	.	.	TRBJ2-1	TGTGCCAGCAGTGACGGGAGCAATGAGCAGTTCTTC	CASSDGSNEQFF
TRBV7-2	.	TRBD2	TRBJ2-1	TGTGCCAGCAGCTTACTAGCGGGAGTGAAGGACAATGAGCAGTTCTTC	CASSLLAGVKDNEQFF
TRBV16	.	.	TRBJ1-1	TGTGCCAGCAGCCAATCCTCGAGGGTCGGAGCCTCCGAAGCTTTCTTT	CASSQSSRVGASEAFF
TRBV9	.	TRBD1	TRBJ1-5	TGTGCCAGCAGCGAGGGGACAGGGTATCAGCCCCAGCATTTT	CASSEGTGYQPQHF